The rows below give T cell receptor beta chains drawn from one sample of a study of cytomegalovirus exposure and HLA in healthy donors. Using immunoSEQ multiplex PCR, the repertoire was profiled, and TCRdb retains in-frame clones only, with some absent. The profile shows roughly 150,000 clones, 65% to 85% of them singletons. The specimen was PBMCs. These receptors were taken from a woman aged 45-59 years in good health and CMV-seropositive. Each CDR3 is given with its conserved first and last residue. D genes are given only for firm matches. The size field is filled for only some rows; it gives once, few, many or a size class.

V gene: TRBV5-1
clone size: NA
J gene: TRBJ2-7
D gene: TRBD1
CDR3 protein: CASSRSGQRTYEQYF
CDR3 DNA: TGCGCCAGCAGCCGATCGGGACAGAGAACCTACGAGCAGTACTTC

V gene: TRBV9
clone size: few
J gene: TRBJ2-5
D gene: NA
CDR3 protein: CASSPAPGYQETQYF
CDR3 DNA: TGTGCCAGCAGCCCGGCCCCGGGGTACCAAGAGACCCAGTACTTC

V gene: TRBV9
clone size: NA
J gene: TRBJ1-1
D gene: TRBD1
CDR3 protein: CASSVIEGTGYEGTEAFF
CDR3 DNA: TGTGCCAGCAGCGTAATCGAGGGGACAGGGTATGAGGGGACTGAAGCTTTCTTT

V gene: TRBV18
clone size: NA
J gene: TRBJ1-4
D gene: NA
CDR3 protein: CASSPGATNEKLFF
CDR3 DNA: TGTGCCAGCTCACCAGGAGCAACTAATGAAAAACTGTTTTTT

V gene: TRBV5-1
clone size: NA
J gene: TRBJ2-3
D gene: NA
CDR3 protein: CASSLYGPPPDTQYF
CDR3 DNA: TGCGCCAGCAGCTTATATGGGCCTCCCCCAGATACGCAGTATTTT

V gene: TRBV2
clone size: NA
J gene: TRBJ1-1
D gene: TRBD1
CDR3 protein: CASKTDRAENTEAFF
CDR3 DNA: TGTGCCAGCAAGACCGACAGGGCTGAGAACACTGAAGCTTTCTTT

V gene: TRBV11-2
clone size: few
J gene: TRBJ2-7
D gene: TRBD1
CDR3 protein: CASSLVTAGGVYEQYF
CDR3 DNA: TGTGCCAGCAGCTTAGTAACGGCAGGGGGAGTCTACGAGCAGTACTTC

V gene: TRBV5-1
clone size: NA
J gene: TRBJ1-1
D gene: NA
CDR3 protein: CASKNLQQGREGNTEAFF
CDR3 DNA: TGCGCCAGCAAGAACCTTCAACAGGGCCGAGAGGGGAATACTGAAGCTTTCTTT

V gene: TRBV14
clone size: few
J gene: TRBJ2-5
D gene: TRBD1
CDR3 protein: CASSLGTGGSETQYF
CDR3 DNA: TGTGCCAGCAGCCTCGGGACAGGGGGTTCCGAGACCCAGTACTTC

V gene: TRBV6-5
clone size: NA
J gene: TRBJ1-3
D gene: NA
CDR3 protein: CASRGVDGTIYF
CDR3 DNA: TGTGCCAGCCGAGGAGTTGACGGCACCATATATTTT

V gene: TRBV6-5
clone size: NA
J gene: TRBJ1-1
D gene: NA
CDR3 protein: CASSPGENTEAFF
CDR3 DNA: TGTGCCAGCAGCCCGGGGGAAAATACTGAAGCTTTCTTT

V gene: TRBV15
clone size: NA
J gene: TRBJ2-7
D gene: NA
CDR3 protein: CATSRGQESSYEQYF
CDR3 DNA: TGTGCCACCAGCAGAGGACAGGAAAGCTCCTACGAGCAGTACTTC

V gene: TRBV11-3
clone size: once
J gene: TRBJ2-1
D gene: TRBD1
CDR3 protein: CASSLGGTGGKRNEQFF
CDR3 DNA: TGTGCCAGCAGCTTAGGGGGGACAGGGGGGAAAAGGAATGAGCAGTTCTTC

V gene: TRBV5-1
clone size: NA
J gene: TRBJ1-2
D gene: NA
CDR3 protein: CASSGGGNYGYTF
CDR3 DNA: TGCGCCAGCAGCGGCGGGGGCAACTATGGCTACACCTTC

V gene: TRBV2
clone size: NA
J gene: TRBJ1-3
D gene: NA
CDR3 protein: CASGAEGGGNTIYF
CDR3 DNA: TGTGCCAGCGGGGCCGAAGGGGGTGGAAACACCATATATTTT

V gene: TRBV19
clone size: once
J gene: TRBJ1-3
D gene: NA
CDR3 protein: CASSPQSASGNTIYF
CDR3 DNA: TGTGCCAGTAGTCCACAGAGTGCCTCTGGAAACACCATATATTTT